These 21 T cell receptor beta chains share one sample of origin, sequenced in a study of blood T cells in healthy people across ages. The authors ran a second PCR of roughly 7 to 11 cycles using a sample-barcoded 5' primer and a J-beta primer mix. TCRdb re-analysed the 5' RACE reads in MiXCR, keeping a single row per CDR3 protein. The sample holds 2 million or so distinct CDR3 sequences, approximately 50% seen once. Sequencing input: blood. These receptors were obtained from a woman between 40 and 55 years old in good health.

The V gene is TRBV20-1, the J gene TRBJ2-4, with a possible D match to TRBD1 (5 bases). The CDR3 has 15 amino acids. Germline assignment: CDR1 DFQATT and CDR2 SNEGSKA (reference sequence). The V end was cut by 4 bases, the J end by 0 bases, with 13 bases between. CDR3 residues: CSAIFDSLAKNIQYF. CDR3 DNA sequence: TGCAGTGCTATATTCGACAGTCTAGCCAAAAACATTCAGTACTTC.

The rearrangement uses TRBV4-3 and TRBJ2-1, with D hard to call. The germline V gene has CDR1 LGHNA and CDR2 YSLEER. Trimming stripped 1 base from V and 0 bases from J, with 16 bases between. The CDR3 is 18 amino acids. The CDR3 bases are TGCGCCAGCAGCCAAGCCCCCCCCGCGGCTAGCTCCTACAATGAGCAGTTCTTC. It translates to CASSQAPPAASSYNEQFF.

The V gene is TRBV9, the J gene TRBJ1-2, with TRBD1 identical over 7 bases. CDR1 is SGDLS, CDR2 YYNGEE, per germline. Losses at the gene ends were 0 bases for V and 8 bases for J; bases not matched to a gene: 7. The CDR3 is made up of 14 amino acids. CDR3 region: CASSVAMTGNGYTF. CDR3 DNA: TGTGCCAGCAGCGTAGCTATGACAGGGAACGGCTACACCTTC. Full variable domain (outside the CDR3, taken from reference TRBV9 and TRBJ1-2): DSGVTQTPKHLITATGQRVTLRCSPRSGDLSVYWYQQSLDQGLQFLIQYYNGEERAKGNILERFSAQQFPDLHSELNLSSLELGDSALYFCASSVAMTGNGYTFGSGTRLTVV.

This rearrangement joins TRBV28 to TRBJ2-7; D gene uncertain. Per germline, CDR1 MDHEN and CDR2 SYDVKM. V lost 1 base to trimming and J lost 3 bases, with 16 bases between them. The CDR3 is made up of 16 amino acids. The CDR3 loop is CASSLLSAGAFYEQYF. The DNA of the CDR3 is TGTGCCAGCAGTTTATTGTCGGCAGGCGCATTCTACGAGCAGTACTTC.

The chain is built from TRBV10-3 and TRBJ2-7; D ambiguous. Deletions cut 4 bases from V and 2 bases from J, with 27 bases between. Germline CDR1 reads ENHRY; CDR2 reads SYGVKD. The CDR3 length is 19 residues. CDR3 bases: TGTGCCATCAGTGGGTACTGTTTCGCCCCTCCTTCTGGGGCCTACGAGCAGTACTTC. This encodes CAISGYCFAPPSGAYEQYF.

This sequence joins TRBV28 and TRBJ1-1; perhaps TRBD1 as D (5 bases). Between the trimmed V and J ends, which lost 3 bases and 7 bases, there was a span of 12 bases. The CDR3 contains 13 residues. Germline assignment: CDR1 MDHEN and CDR2 SYDVKM. The CDR3 loop reads CASSFGGRDEAFF. DNA of the CDR3: TGTGCCAGCAGTTTCGGGGGACGGGATGAAGCTTTCTTT. Full variable domain (remainder filled in from reference TRBV28 and TRBJ1-1): DVKVTQSSRYLVKRTGEKVFLECVQDMDHENMFWYRQDPGLGLRLIYFSYDVKMKEKGDIPEGYSVSREKKERFSLILESASTNQTSMYLCASSFGGRDEAFFGQGTRLTVV.

The J gene is TRBJ2-4, the V gene TRBV20-1, with TRBD2 identical over 14 bases. J was trimmed by 1 base and V by 5 bases; bases with no gene match: 13. The CDR3 runs 19 residues. The germline V gene encodes CDR1 DFQATT and CDR2 SNEGSKA (reference sequence). CDR3: CSAPLLTSGGARAKNIQYF. The CDR3 nucleotides read TGCAGTGCTCCCCTCCTGACTAGCGGGGGGGCCAGGGCCAAAAACATTCAGTACTTC.

Note on this clonotype: One end of the junction is discordant with germline, which a read error may explain. The DNA of the CDR3 is TGTGCCAGCAGCCAGGCCTTCTATGGTTACACCTTC. Amino acid sequence: CASSQAFYGYTF. The rearrangement joins TRBV6-2 or TRBV6-3 to TRBJ1-2; no definite D call. Germline V CDR1 and CDR2: MNHEY, SVGEGT. CDR3 length: 12 residues.

This clonotype was picked up a small number of times. V gene TRBV9 combines with J gene TRBJ2-1, with TRBD1 as a possible D gene (6 bases). Germline-derived CDR1 and CDR2 are SGDLS and YYNGEE. V lost 0 bases and J lost 8, with 15 bases in between. This CDR3 comprises 15 residues. The CDR3 protein is CASSVGQDLGDEQFF. CDR3 nucleotide sequence: TGTGCCAGCAGCGTAGGACAGGACCTTGGGGATGAGCAGTTCTTC.

This clonotype was counted between two and nine times. The rearrangement uses TRBV5-1 and TRBJ2-3, with 8 positions matching TRBD1. This CDR3 has 16 amino acids. Unmatched junction bases numbered 5, after V lost 0 bases and J lost 2 bases. Germline V gene data show CDR1 as SGHRS and CDR2 as YFSETQ. In DNA, the CDR3 is TGCGCCAGCAGCTTGGTTCCAGGGGGCACCACAGATACGCAGTATTTT. Protein product: CASSLVPGGTTDTQYF.

The rearrangement uses TRBV29-1 and TRBJ2-3, with a possible D match to TRBD1 (5 bases). The CDR3 contains 15 residues. Trimming shortened V by 6 bases and J by 0 bases, and 16 bases separated the two germline ends. The V gene's germline CDR1 is SQVTM and CDR2 ANQGSEA. CDR3 in amino acids: CSVRKGDFSTDTQYF. The CDR3 DNA is TGCAGCGTGAGAAAAGGGGATTTTAGCACAGATACGCAGTATTTT.

V is TRBV6-1 and J is TRBJ1-2; D unresolved. This CDR3 has 12 residues. With 4 bases removed from V and 8 bases from J, the gap between germline ends came to 11 bases. Germline V gene lookup returns CDR1 MNHNS and CDR2 SASEGT. CDR3 coding DNA: TGTGCCAGCAGTGCGTATAGTGGGGGCTACACCTTC. This codes for CASSAYSGGYTF.

The chain recombines TRBV20-1 with TRBJ2-5; a weak D match, TRBD2 (6 bases). This CDR3 is 16 amino acids long. CDR1 is DFQATT and CDR2 is SNEGSKA in the germline V gene (reference sequence). Trimming shortened V by 0 bases and J by 0 bases, and 14 bases separated the two germline ends. The CDR3 is CSARDRRDWYQETQYF. CDR3 DNA: TGCAGTGCTAGAGATCGGCGGGACTGGTACCAAGAGACCCAGTACTTC.

The chain is built from TRBV4-2 and TRBJ2-1; D may be TRBD2 (6 bases). CDR3 length equals 17 residues. Germline assignment: CDR1 LGHNA and CDR2 YNFKEQ. V was clipped by 1 base and J by 2 bases, with 15 bases between them. CDR3 in amino acids: CASSQGRDFGAYNEQFF. The CDR3 DNA reads TGTGCCAGCAGCCAAGGGAGGGACTTCGGCGCCTACAATGAGCAGTTCTTC.

This clonotype was observed a few times. The chain is built from TRBV29-1 and TRBJ2-5; D perhaps matches TRBD2 (6 bases). Germline CDR1 and CDR2: SQVTM and ANQGSEA. The CDR3 is 13 amino acids. Trimming left V 6 bases short and J 5 bases short, with 16 bases between. CDR3 nucleotide sequence: TGCAGCGTCGCTTCCAGGAGCGGGGAGACCCAGTACTTC. It translates to CSVASRSGETQYF. Full variable domain (outside the CDR3, taken from reference TRBV29-1 and TRBJ2-5): SAVISQKPSRDICQRGTSLTIQCQVDSQVTMMFWYRQQPGQSLTLIATANQGSEATYESGFVIDKFPISRPNLTFSTLTVSNMSPEDSSIYLCSVASRSGETQYFGPGTRLLVL.

This clonotype was counted only a few times. The chain combines TRBV4-1 with TRBJ2-3, with 7 bases aligning to TRBD2. V lost 1 base and J lost 2; bases outside the gene matches: 6. The CDR3 runs to 16 residues. The germline CDR1 and CDR2 sequences are MGHRA and YSYEKL. CDR3 coding DNA: TGCGCCAGCAGCCAAGTTGGGGGGGGTGACACAGATACGCAGTATTTT. This encodes CASSQVGGGDTDTQYF.

The chain recombines TRBV11-2 with TRBJ2-3, with TRBD2 matching 7 bases. The CDR3 is 17 amino acids. CDR1 is SGHAT and CDR2 is FQNNGV in the germline V gene. The V gene end was trimmed by 3 bases and the J gene end by 0 bases; junction bases not matched to a gene: 9. The CDR3 reads CASSFRRAGKSTDTQYF. The DNA for the CDR3 is TGTGCCAGCAGCTTCCGGAGAGCGGGGAAAAGCACAGATACGCAGTATTTT.

This clonotype turned up a few times. The chain couples TRBV20-1 to TRBJ2-1, with TRBD2 matching 12 bases. Germline V gene data show CDR1 as DFQATT and CDR2 as SNEGSKA (reference sequence). The J segment lost 6 bases and the V segment lost 6 bases, leaving 9 bases of the junction unmatched. This CDR3 is 15 amino acids long. The DNA for the CDR3 is TGCAGTGCAGGATCTAGCGGGGGGGCCCTCAATGAGCAGTTCTTC. It is translated as CSAGSSGGALNEQFF.

This clonotype was counted between two and nine times. The CDR3 is CSVVSQLYNEQFF. In DNA, the CDR3 is TGCAGCGTTGTGTCTCAACTCTACAATGAGCAGTTCTTC. The chain employs TRBV29-1 and TRBJ2-1; D gene ambiguous. The CDR3 length is 13 residues. V was cut by 4 bases and J by 3 bases, with 10 bases left in between. Germline V CDR1 and CDR2: SQVTM, ANQGSEA.

This clonotype was observed a handful of times. CDR3 amino acids: CASSLKGGPSDTQYF. In DNA, the CDR3 is TGTGCCAGCAGCTTAAAAGGCGGCCCCTCAGATACGCAGTATTTT. This sequence joins TRBV7-9 and TRBJ2-3; unclear D gene. Germline values: CDR1 SEHNR, CDR2 FQNEAQ (reference sequence). This CDR3 spans 15 amino acids. The germline V and J ends were trimmed by 2 bases and 4 bases, with 13 bases remaining between them.

This sequence joins TRBV13 and TRBJ2-5; 7 nucleotides agree with TRBD1. CDR3 size: 17 residues. The trim removed 7 bases at V and 2 bases at J, leaving 16 bases unmatched. Germline V gives CDR1 PRHDT, CDR2 FYEKMQ (reference sequence). The CDR3 DNA reads as TGTGCCAGCAACCCAGGGGGTTCCGTTACTCCTCAAGAGACCCAGTACTTC. This sequence encodes CASNPGGSVTPQETQYF.